Presented here are 17 T cell receptor beta chains from one specimen sequenced in a study of response to subunit inactivated influenza vaccine. TCRdb processed the RT-PCR reads anew with MiXCR; each CDR3 protein has one entry. This sample has roughly 570,000 distinct CDR3 sequences; approximately 15% occur once, and the top ten carry 11%. The sequencing here drew on PBMCs from blood, taken roughly 12 days after vaccination. The receptor set was obtained from a man in his fifties or sixties who received an inactivated influenza vaccine.

V usage is TRBV4-3 and J usage is TRBJ2-3, with D perhaps matching TRBD2 (6 bases). Deletions cut 0 bases from V and 5 bases from J, with 18 bases between. This CDR3 is built from 17 residues. Per the germline V gene, CDR1 is LGHNA and CDR2 is YSLEER. CDR3 loop: CASSQDPRRRGGDTQYF. Here the CDR3 DNA reads TGCGCCAGCAGCCAAGACCCCCGAAGAAGGGGAGGAGATACGCAGTATTTT.

The rearrangement joins TRBV20-1 to TRBJ2-7, with D unresolved. V was pared by 2 bases and J by 6 bases, with 14 bases between. CDR3 length: 13 residues. Germline CDR1 reads DFQATT; CDR2 reads SNEGSKA (reference sequence). The CDR3: CSARPLGNPEQYF. The DNA for the CDR3 is TGCAGTGCTAGACCCCTAGGTAATCCCGAGCAGTACTTC.

In its sample, this clonotype was seen a few times. V gene TRBV4-3 combines with J gene TRBJ2-5; the D gene is possibly TRBD2 (6 bases). The germline V gene has CDR1 LGHNA and CDR2 YSLEER. The CDR3 extends over 13 amino acids. Trimming removed 0 bases at V and 7 bases at J, with 9 bases between. The CDR3 DNA reads TGCGCCAGCAGCCAAGAAAAGGGAGGGACCCAGTACTTC. Amino acids: CASSQEKGGTQYF.

This clonotype was seen only a few times. The chain has TRBV12-3 or TRBV12-4 and TRBJ1-1, with D maybe TRBD1 (6 bases). Deletions cut 6 bases from V and 0 bases from J, with 14 bases between. The CDR3 consists of 15 residues. The CDR3 region is CASRQQGWMNTEAFF. For the CDR3, the DNA is TGTGCCAGCAGACAACAGGGATGGATGAACACTGAAGCTTTCTTT.

The chain has TRBV25-1 and TRBJ2-2, with 10 bases fitting TRBD2. The V gene end was trimmed by 2 bases and the J gene end by 6 bases; junction bases not matched to a gene: 9. Germline V lookup: CDR1 MGHDK, CDR2 SYGVNS. The CDR3 extends over 17 amino acids. Here the CDR3 reads CASSEGSGRARSGELFF. The CDR3 DNA reads as TGTGCCAGCAGTGAAGGAAGCGGGAGGGCCCGGTCCGGGGAGCTGTTTTTT.

V and J are TRBV18 and TRBJ1-1; tentative D call: TRBD1 (5 bases). Looked up from germline, CDR1 is KGHSH and CDR2 is LQKENI. This CDR3 region has 15 residues. The germline V and J ends were trimmed by 1 base and 0 bases, with 9 bases remaining between them. The CDR3 nucleotides read TGTGCCAGCTCACCACGGGAAGGGGTGAACACTGAAGCTTTCTTT. This sequence encodes CASSPREGVNTEAFF.

This clonotype has a count of ten or more. The chain links TRBV24-1 to TRBJ2-2; D may match TRBD1 or TRBD2 (5 bases each). There are 15 residues in the CDR3. The germline V gene has CDR1 KGHDR and CDR2 SFDVKD. V lost 4 bases, J lost 0 bases, and 8 bases lay in between. CDR3 sequence reads: CATSEGTANTGELFF. CDR3 coding DNA: TGTGCCACCAGTGAGGGGACGGCGAACACCGGGGAGCTGTTTTTT.

V is TRBV6-2 or TRBV6-3 and J is TRBJ2-1, with 9 positions matching TRBD1. The germline V gene encodes CDR1 MNHEY and CDR2 SVGEGT. The CDR3 covers 16 residues. Trimming at V came to 3 bases and at J to 4 bases, leaving 7 bases not matched to a gene. Written as DNA, the CDR3 is TGTGCCAGCAGTTATTCCCTTGGGACAGGGTACAATGAGCAGTTCTTC. Translated: CASSYSLGTGYNEQFF.

This clonotype was seen more than once but under ten times. V is TRBV24-1 and J is TRBJ2-2; D gene uncertain. CDR1 is KGHDR and CDR2 is SFDVKD in the germline V gene. V shed 4 bases and J shed 8 bases, with 10 bases lying between them. The CDR3 is 13 amino acids. This chain's CDR3 is CATSDLGAGELFF. The CDR3 DNA reads TGTGCCACCAGTGACTTAGGAGCGGGGGAGCTGTTTTTT.

This clonotype was observed a few times. The chain is built from TRBV11-3 and TRBJ2-7; 7 positions match TRBD1. The V segment lost 5 bases and the J segment 6 bases; nucleotides outside the gene matches: 10. This CDR3 contains 14 residues. Germline V gene data show CDR1 as SGHNT and CDR2 as YENEEA. DNA of the CDR3: TGTGCCAGCAGCAAAGACAGGGTCGGACGCGAGCAGTACTTC. Protein product: CASSKDRVGREQYF.

This clonotype turned up a few times. The chain links TRBV4-3 to TRBJ2-1; D gene unclear. Germline V gives CDR1 LGHNA, CDR2 YSLEER. CDR3 length equals 14 residues. Trimming removed 1 base at V and 7 bases at J, with 11 bases between. CDR3 DNA sequence: TGCGCCAGCAGCCAAGCGTGGACGAGTAATGAGCAGTTCTTC. Its protein is CASSQAWTSNEQFF.

The chain uses TRBV10-1 and TRBJ1-6; D call uncertain. The CDR3 contains 14 residues. V lost 4 bases to trimming and J lost 9 bases, with 13 bases between them. Germline CDR1 is WNHNN and CDR2 is SYGVQD (reference sequence). CDR3 DNA sequence: TGCGCCAGCAGTGCAAGAGAAATGGGTTCACCCCTCCACTTT. Translated, it gives CASSAREMGSPLHF.

The CDR3 reads CASSYSGQASEQYF. CDR3 DNA: TGTGCCAGCAGTTACTCGGGACAGGCTTCCGAGCAGTACTTC. The chain is built from TRBV6-5 and TRBJ2-7; 8 bases fit TRBD1. The trim removed 0 bases at V and 6 bases at J, leaving 4 bases unmatched. Germline CDR1 reads MNHEY; CDR2 reads SVGAGI. This CDR3 contains 14 residues.

The chain employs TRBV28 and TRBJ1-5; no clear D. The ends were cut back, 3 bases at V and 6 bases at J, with 9 bases in the middle. The CDR3 extends over 13 amino acids. CDR1 is MDHEN, CDR2 SYDVKM, per germline. CDR3 DNA sequence: TGTGCCAGCAGTTTTGTGAGAAGTCAGCCCCAGCATTTT. Translated, it gives CASSFVRSQPQHF.

The chain employs TRBV6-5 and TRBJ2-1, with 13 bases fitting TRBD2. J gave up 7 bases and V 4 bases, and 10 bases lay outside the gene matches. The germline V gene encodes CDR1 MNHEY and CDR2 SVGAGI. The CDR3 loop spans 17 amino acids. As DNA, the CDR3 is TGTGCCAGCAGTTCCCTCGGACTAGCGGGAGCGGTGAATGAGCAGTTCTTC. Encoded protein: CASSSLGLAGAVNEQFF.

There are a few counts of this clonotype. V and J are TRBV20-1 and TRBJ1-5; possibly TRBD1 for D (5 bases). Trimming left V 2 bases short and J 4 bases short, with 12 bases between. CDR1 is DFQATT and CDR2 is SNEGSKA in the germline V gene (reference sequence). CDR3 length: 14 amino acids. The CDR3 is CSARRSQGNQPQHF. The CDR3 DNA is TGCAGTGCTAGAAGATCTCAGGGTAATCAGCCCCAGCATTTT.

The gene calls are TRBV12-3 or TRBV12-4 and TRBJ1-2; D gene unclear. The CDR3 length is 13 residues. V was cut by 8 bases and J by 6 bases, with 16 bases left in between. CDR3 DNA sequence: TGTGCCAGCGTTTTGCAACTAACGGATGGCTACACCTTC. Protein sequence: CASVLQLTDGYTF.